The subject of this entry is one T cell receptor beta chain. The data are from a study of T cells after yellow fever vaccination. MiXCR was run by TCRdb on the 5' RACE reads, yielding one entry per CDR3 protein. The sample has a few hundred thousand distinct CDR3 sequences, around 10% seen once. The sequenced sample was CD4+ T cells sorted from PBMCs, obtained 5 days after the yellow fever booster vaccination. The TCR comes from a man aged 18 to 29 who received the YFV17D yellow fever vaccine.

The CDR3 protein is CASSEGWGEQFF. The CDR3 DNA follows: TGTGCCAGCAGCGAGGGCTGGGGTGAGCAGTTCTTC. The chain couples TRBV4-2 to TRBJ2-1, with D perhaps TRBD2 (5 bases). The CDR3 loop spans 12 amino acids. Trimming took off 5 bases at V and 9 bases at J, with 11 bases between the two ends. Germline V gene sequence: CDR1 LGHNA, CDR2 YNFKEQ.